This T cell receptor beta chain was sequenced during a study of shared clonotypes between healthy human individuals. Study-wide background: Donor ages ranged 18 to 49 years: two women, three men. The study, taken as a whole, reports: Exclusively blood specimens were collected; tissue repertoires likely differ.

For this clone: As yet, its antigen is unknown.

V lost 4 bases, J lost 2 bases, and 7 bases stayed unmatched. This CDR3 is built from 16 residues. Germline V gives CDR1 SGHRS, CDR2 YFSETQ. Healthy HIV-negative adults without recent acute infections or vaccinations served as donors. Genomic DNA came from about 90 million PBMCs in unsorted samples. Repertoires were generated with immunoSEQ multiplex PCR, while TCRdb's copy carries only in-frame clones and drops some. The sample has about half a million clones; around 74% are singletons. The chain has TRBV5-1 and TRBJ2-2, with 8 bases matching TRBD2. The sequence derives from a woman aged 40 to 50 in good health. Some clones in this sample may be carry-over from other donors' samples. Material for sequencing was PBMCs. CDR3 coding DNA: TGCGCCAGCAGCGTCCTAGCGGGCCGAAACACCGGGGAGCTGTTTTTT. Protein sequence: CASSVLAGRNTGELFF.